The entry below describes one T cell receptor beta chain. The antigen is not known. The data derive from a study of cytotoxic CD8 clonotypes in ibrutinib-treated CLL. Turning to the study itself: Responses comprised about 25 partial and 2 complete; at median around 70 months, about 14 remained remitted and some twelve progressed. After a median approximately 12 months on treatment (6 to 36), response samples were drawn.

General study results and limits: Sample timing was unmatched between remission and later-progressing patients; lymph nodes unstudied. In comparison with age-matched healthy donors, baseline clonality was higher and tracked circulating CD8+ T-cell counts.

Only in-frame clones appear in the TCRdb table, and some are missing; sequencing was by immunoSEQ multiplex PCR. The sample carries about 140,000 clones, roughly three quarters recorded once. This clonotype originated in a human donor with chronic lymphocytic leukemia. The sequencing used PBMCs, collected after 24 months of ibrutinib treatment.

In nucleotides, the CDR3 is TGTGCCAGCAGCTTAGTAATGCTTTCCAACACCGGGGAGCTGTTTTTT. As protein: CASSLVMLSNTGELFF. The J gene is TRBJ2-2, the V gene TRBV7-2; no reliable D call. The germline V gene has CDR1 SGHTA and CDR2 FQGNSA. This CDR3 is 16 amino acids long. Trimming pared 1 base from V and 2 bases from J, leaving 11 bases between.